These 19 T cell receptor beta chains were sequenced from one sample in a study of blood T cell repertoires in COVID-19. Here immunoSEQ multiplex PCR was the method, and the copy in TCRdb shows in-frame clones only, minus some. The data show tens of thousands of clones, approximately 88% seen once. Input material: peripheral blood. The receptor set was obtained from a man older than 75 with active COVID-19.

J is TRBJ1-2 and V is TRBV13, with D possibly matching TRBD1 (6 bases). V lost 1 base and J 6 bases, leaving 6 bases between the germline ends. Germline CDR1 and CDR2: PRHDT and FYEKMQ (reference sequence). The CDR3 is 12 residues long. The CDR3 sequence is CASSLAGDGYTF. CDR3 DNA sequence: TGTGCCAGCAGCTTAGCAGGGGATGGCTACACCTTC.

This clone was seen just once. V is TRBV19 and J is TRBJ2-7; 7 bases align to TRBD1. The CDR3 runs to 13 residues. Germline CDR1 LNHDA, CDR2 SQIVND (reference sequence). The trim removed 5 bases at V and 3 bases at J, leaving 4 bases unmatched. CDR3 DNA: TGTGCCAGTAGTGCACAGGGGTTCTACGAGCAGTACTTC. Its protein is CASSAQGFYEQYF.

This chain links TRBV9 with TRBJ1-6; TRBD1 aligns across 8 bases. With 4 bases clipped from V and 10 bases from J, the junction kept 7 bases outside the gene matches. The CDR3 extends over 14 amino acids. CDR1 SGDLS and CDR2 YYNGEE come from the germline V gene. As DNA, the CDR3 is TGTGCCAGCAGCCAGGGACAGGAGAGATCACCCCTCCACTTT. Its protein is CASSQGQERSPLHF.

The chain uses TRBV5-1 and TRBJ2-2; TRBD2 matches 11 bases. Germline CDR1 is SGHRS and CDR2 is YFSETQ. V lost 2 bases, J lost 4 bases, and 7 bases stayed unmatched. The CDR3 spans 17 residues. Here the CDR3 DNA reads TGCGCCAGCAGCTTCCTTAGCGGGGGGGGTTCCACCGGGGAGCTGTTTTTT. The encoded protein is CASSFLSGGGSTGELFF.

The CDR3 nucleotides are TGTGCCAGCAGCGAATTTTCGCAGGGCCTCGAAGCTTTCTTT. This encodes CASSEFSQGLEAFF. The chain employs TRBV9 and TRBJ1-1; TRBD1 is a possible D gene (5 bases). Per germline, CDR1 SGDLS and CDR2 YYNGEE. The CDR3 is 14 amino acids. V lost 3 bases and J lost 8, with 17 bases in between. The whole variable domain, remainder taken from reference TRBV9 and TRBJ1-1, is DSGVTQTPKHLITATGQRVTLRCSPRSGDLSVYWYQQSLDQGLQFLIQYYNGEERAKGNILERFSAQQFPDLHSELNLSSLELGDSALYFCASSEFSQGLEAFFGQGTRLTVV.

This chain joins TRBV7-9 and TRBJ2-1; 7 positions match TRBD2. Per germline, CDR1 SEHNR and CDR2 FQNEAQ (reference sequence). The V and J ends lost 7 bases and 2 bases, in that order; junction bases with no gene match: 14. This CDR3 region has 17 residues. CDR3 bases: TGTGCCAGCACTCCCCTGGGGGGGGTGCCCCCCTACAATGAGCAGTTCTTC. It encodes CASTPLGGVPPYNEQFF.

This clone appeared once. The same CDR3 arises from other DNA sequences in this sample as well. The chain uses TRBV30 and TRBJ1-5; D ambiguous. Trimming pared 0 bases from V and 1 base from J, leaving 4 bases between. Germline CDR1 is GTSNPN and CDR2 is SVGIG (reference sequence). This CDR3 spans 13 amino acids. CDR3 loop: CAWSVRSNQPQHF. DNA of the CDR3: TGTGCCTGGAGTGTCCGGAGCAATCAGCCCCAGCATTTT.

The chain is built from TRBV4-2 and TRBJ2-1; weak D call: TRBD2 (6 bases). V was shortened by 1 base and J by 0 bases, with 16 bases between the two germline ends. Per germline, CDR1 LGHNA and CDR2 YNFKEQ. This CDR3 contains 18 residues. The CDR3 nucleotides are TGTGCCAGCAGCCAAGTTTCGCCACTAGCTTACTCCTACAATGAGCAGTTCTTC. It is translated as CASSQVSPLAYSYNEQFF.

The rearrangement joins TRBV6-2 or TRBV6-3 to TRBJ2-4; 12 nucleotides match TRBD1. The CDR3 is 16 residues long. In germline, CDR1 is MNHEY, CDR2 SVGEGT. With 4 bases clipped from V and 6 bases from J, the junction kept 7 bases outside the gene matches. This CDR3 reads CASSFPGTGGANIQYF. The DNA for the CDR3 is TGTGCCAGCAGTTTCCCCGGGACAGGGGGCGCAAACATTCAGTACTTC.

This clone showed up just once. V usage is TRBV30 and J usage is TRBJ2-2; TRBD2 matches 8 bases. Germline V gene data show CDR1 as GTSNPN and CDR2 as SVGIG (reference sequence). The CDR3 contains 15 residues. The V and J ends lost 2 bases and 2 bases, in that order; junction bases with no gene match: 4. The CDR3 nucleotides are TGTGCCTGGAGTCTGCTAGCGGGCAACACCGGGGAGCTGTTTTTT. Translating gives CAWSLLAGNTGELFF.

CDR3 DNA: TGTGCCAGCAGTTTTCAGGGGGCGATAGTGGACACTGAAGCTTTCTTT. Protein product: CASSFQGAIVDTEAFF. The chain combines TRBV27 with TRBJ1-1; TRBD1 matches 8 bases. The length of the CDR3 is 16 residues. Germline V gene sequence: CDR1 MNHEY, CDR2 SMNVEV (reference sequence). J gave up 3 bases and V 3 bases, and 9 bases lay outside the gene matches.

The chain carries TRBV5-8 and TRBJ2-5, with a possible D match to TRBD1 (5 bases). Trimming removed 7 bases at V and 7 bases at J, with 14 bases between. Germline CDR1 SGHTS, CDR2 YDEGEE. The CDR3 has 12 residues. The CDR3 sequence: CASSVGHGTQYF. In DNA form, the CDR3 reads TGTGCCAGCTCGGTGGGGCACGGGACCCAGTACTTC.

This chain uses TRBV19 with TRBJ1-2, with a tentative D call TRBD1 (6 bases). CDR1 LNHDA and CDR2 SQIVND come from the germline V gene (reference sequence). V gave up 7 bases and J gave up 4 bases, with 16 bases separating them. This CDR3 contains 14 residues. CDR3: CASTPGHSSYGYTF. The CDR3 nucleotides read TGTGCCAGTACCCCGGGACATTCCAGCTATGGCTACACCTTC. The full variable domain, completed using reference TRBV19 and TRBJ1-2, is DGGITQSPKYLFRKEGQNVTLSCEQNLNHDAMYWYRQDPGQGLRLIYYSQIVNDFQKGDIAEGYSVSREKKESFPLTVTSAQKNPTAFYLCASTPGHSSYGYTFGSGTRLTVV.

The chain uses TRBV28 and TRBJ1-6; D uncertain. V gave up 2 bases and J gave up 10 bases, with 6 bases separating them. CDR1 and CDR2 from the germline V gene are MDHEN and SYDVKM. The CDR3 sequence is 12 residues long. In DNA, the CDR3 is TGTGCCAGCAGTTTAAACATATCACCCCTCCACTTT. It codes for CASSLNISPLHF.

The chain joins TRBV24-1 to TRBJ2-3; 9 positions match TRBD1. Germline V gene sequence: CDR1 KGHDR, CDR2 SFDVKD. The CDR3 runs to 13 residues. V dropped 10 bases and J dropped 4; count of bases not matched to a gene: 5. The CDR3 here is CATQGAGADTQYF. The CDR3 region has the DNA TGTGCCACACAGGGGGCGGGGGCAGATACGCAGTATTTT.

The gene calls are TRBV5-1 and TRBJ2-7; D possibly corresponds to TRBD2 (6 bases). CDR1 is SGHRS, CDR2 YFSETQ, per germline. This CDR3 has 14 residues. V dropped 4 bases and J dropped 5 bases, with 16 bases sitting between them. The CDR3 nucleotides read TGCGCCAGCAGCCAACTGGAGGGTGTTCACGAGCAGTACTTC. Protein sequence: CASSQLEGVHEQYF. Using reference TRBV5-1 and TRBJ2-7 for the parts outside the CDR3, the full variable domain is KAGVTQTPRYLIKTRGQQVTLSCSPISGHRSVSWYQQTPGQGLQFLFEYFSETQRNKGNFPGRFSGRQFSNSRSEMNVSTLELGDSALYLCASSQLEGVHEQYFGPGTRLTVT.

CDR3 coding DNA: TGTGCCACCAGTGACCACCAGACCTACAATGAGCAGTTCTTC. Translated, it gives CATSDHQTYNEQFF. The V gene is TRBV24-1, the J gene TRBJ2-1; no clear D gene. V was shortened by 4 bases and J by 2 bases, with 8 bases between the two germline ends. The germline gives CDR1 KGHDR, CDR2 SFDVKD. CDR3 size: 14 residues.

J is TRBJ2-1 and V is TRBV6-5, with TRBD2 matching 11 bases. The CDR3 spans 16 residues. The germline V gene has CDR1 MNHEY and CDR2 SVGAGI. V lost 6 bases to trimming and J lost 7 bases; unmatched junction nucleotides: 11. The CDR3 here is CASSYLTSGGRNEQFF. The CDR3 DNA follows: TGTGCCAGCAGCTACCTAACTAGCGGGGGTCGAAATGAGCAGTTCTTC.

This chain links TRBV2 with TRBJ2-5; maybe TRBD2 (6 bases). From germline, CDR1 is SNHLY and CDR2 FYNNEI. Trimming stripped 6 bases from V and 2 bases from J, with 13 bases between. This CDR3 has 14 amino acids. The CDR3 DNA follows: TGTGCCAGCAGAGCGGGTGGGGGGCAAGAGACCCAGTACTTC. Protein sequence: CASRAGGGQETQYF.